The next 25 T cell receptor beta chains were all read from a single sample in a study of T cell repertoires in cytomegalovirus infection. TCRdb ran MiXCR on the reads and lists one entry per CDR3 protein. The repertoire consists of about 310,000 distinct CDR3 sequences, with 15% to 20% occurring once and the leading ten covering about 12%. Specimen: PBMCs. The receptors come from a human donor in good health (CMV status not recorded). Some clones in this sample may be carry-over from other donors' samples.

The rearrangement uses TRBV27 and TRBJ2-1; 11 bases line up with TRBD2. The trim removed 6 bases at V and 7 bases at J, leaving 20 bases unmatched. The germline gives CDR1 MNHEY, CDR2 SMNVEV (reference sequence). The CDR3 contains 19 residues. The CDR3 loop is CASSPPKGTSGQFGNEQFF. Written as DNA, the CDR3 is TGTGCCAGCAGCCCCCCCAAAGGGACTAGCGGTCAATTTGGAAATGAGCAGTTCTTC.

The chain combines TRBV2 with TRBJ1-4, with a weak D call TRBD1 (6 bases). Trimming left V 5 bases short and J 8 bases short, with 15 bases between. This CDR3 region has 14 residues. In germline, CDR1 is SNHLY, CDR2 FYNNEI. The CDR3 region has the DNA TGTGCCAGCAGTCCACAGGGATCGAGGGAAAAACTGTTTTTT. Its translation is CASSPQGSREKLFF. Supplemented by reference TRBV2 and TRBJ1-4, the full variable domain reads EPEVTQTPSHQVTQMGQEVILRCVPISNHLYFYWYRQILGQKVEFLVSFYNNEISEKSEIFDDQFSVERPDGSNFTLKIRSTKLEDSAMYFCASSPQGSREKLFFGSGTQLSVL.

This chain links TRBV12-3 or TRBV12-4 with TRBJ2-7; 8 bases match TRBD1. V was pared by 6 bases and J by 3 bases, with 7 bases of the junction left unmatched. This CDR3 has 14 residues. The CDR3 nucleotides read TGTGCCAGCAGCCCCCGGACAGGGAACTACGAGCAGTACTTC. Translating it yields CASSPRTGNYEQYF.

CDR3 DNA sequence: TGCGCCAGCAGCTTGGCGGCTAGCGGGCTACAAGAGACCCAGTACTTC. Encoded protein: CASSLAASGLQETQYF. The rearrangement links TRBV5-1 to TRBJ2-5; 8 nucleotides match TRBD2. CDR3 length: 16 residues. J lost 2 bases, V lost 0 bases, and 6 bases had no gene match. Germline V gives CDR1 SGHRS, CDR2 YFSETQ. Full variable domain (outside the CDR3, taken from reference TRBV5-1 and TRBJ2-5): KAGVTQTPRYLIKTRGQQVTLSCSPISGHRSVSWYQQTPGQGLQFLFEYFSETQRNKGNFPGRFSGRQFSNSRSEMNVSTLELGDSALYLCASSLAASGLQETQYFGPGTRLLVL.

This clonotype was counted a few times. The CDR3 DNA reads TGTGCCATCAAGGGGACAGGGGGCCCCGCCGGCCCGAACACTGAAGCTTTCTTT. This codes for CAIKGTGGPAGPNTEAFF. The chain has TRBV10-3 and TRBJ1-1; 12 positions match TRBD1. CDR3 size: 18 residues. With 7 bases clipped from V and 1 base from J, the junction kept 13 bases outside the gene matches. Germline-derived CDR1 and CDR2 are ENHRY and SYGVKD.

This clonotype has only a few counts. The gene calls are TRBV12-3 or TRBV12-4 and TRBJ1-2; a possible D gene is TRBD1 (6 bases). The V gene lost 5 bases and the J gene lost 4 bases, with 8 bases spanning the gap. This CDR3 is 12 amino acids long. The CDR3: CASSGGGYGYTF. The CDR3 DNA follows: TGTGCCAGCAGTGGGGGCGGCTATGGCTACACCTTC.

This clonotype was recorded a few times. This chain joins TRBV5-4 and TRBJ2-1; D may be TRBD2 (5 bases). V lost 6 bases and J 5 bases, leaving 15 bases between the germline ends. Germline V lookup: CDR1 SGHNT, CDR2 YYREEE (reference sequence). CDR3 size: 14 residues. The CDR3 loop is CASIITPGDNEQFF. DNA for the CDR3: TGTGCCAGCATCATCACCCCCGGGGACAATGAGCAGTTCTTC.

This clonotype was seen at least ten times. V gene TRBV7-8 combines with J gene TRBJ1-1; D is uncertain. Trimming left V 5 bases short and J 3 bases short, with 10 bases between. Per germline, CDR1 SGHVS and CDR2 FQNEAQ. This CDR3 region has 13 residues. The CDR3 DNA is TGTGCCAGCAGCGCCCGGTTGGACACTGAAGCTTTCTTT. This gives the protein CASSARLDTEAFF. Looking up the rest from reference TRBV7-8 and TRBJ1-1 gives the full variable domain: GAGVSQSPRYKVAKRGQDVALRCDPISGHVSLFWYQQALGQGPEFLTYFQNEAQLDKSGLPSDRFFAERPEGSVSTLKIQRTQQEDSAVYLCASSARLDTEAFFGQGTRLTVV.

This clonotype was found many times. V and J are TRBV7-2 and TRBJ2-7, with 9 bases that match TRBD2. V dropped 5 bases and J dropped 5; count of bases not matched to a gene: 7. The length of the CDR3 is 14 residues. Germline V lookup: CDR1 SGHTA, CDR2 FQGNSA. DNA of the CDR3: TGTGCCAGCAGCGTCAGCGGGGGGTCTGACGAGCAGTACTTC. Amino acid sequence: CASSVSGGSDEQYF.

This clonotype was seen at least ten times. This chain joins TRBV7-2 and TRBJ2-1, with TRBD2 matching 11 bases. The V gene end was trimmed by 5 bases and the J gene end by 0 bases; junction bases not matched to a gene: 18. Germline V gene sequence: CDR1 SGHTA, CDR2 FQGNSA. The CDR3 loop spans 21 amino acids. CDR3: CASSRPRGASGGSSSYNEQFF. The CDR3 DNA reads TGTGCCAGCAGCCGACCAAGGGGGGCTAGCGGGGGGTCTAGCTCCTACAATGAGCAGTTCTTC.

This clonotype was counted many times. The CDR3 sequence is CASSEMTGYHEQYF. The CDR3 DNA sequence: TGTGCCAGCAGCGAGATGACAGGGTACCACGAGCAGTACTTC. The gene calls are TRBV7-6 and TRBJ2-7, with 7 bases identical to TRBD1. J gave up 5 bases and V 5 bases, and 9 bases lay outside the gene matches. The CDR3 spans 14 residues. Germline V CDR1 and CDR2: SGHVS, FNYEAQ.

This CDR3 reads CSAHRNFLRGKNIQYF. The CDR3 DNA sequence: TGCAGTGCTCACCGAAATTTCCTCAGGGGCAAAAACATTCAGTACTTC. This chain connects TRBV20-1 to TRBJ2-4; D possibly corresponds to TRBD1 (6 bases). CDR3 length: 16 amino acids. Germline values: CDR1 DFQATT, CDR2 SNEGSKA (reference sequence). V dropped 5 bases and J dropped 3 bases, with 20 bases sitting between them.

The chain combines TRBV29-1 with TRBJ1-5; 8 nucleotides line up with TRBD1. Per germline, CDR1 SQVTM and CDR2 ANQGSEA. CDR3 length: 14 residues. Trimming cost V 3 bases and J 6 bases; bases outside gene matches: 7. The CDR3 sequence: CSVETGVSGQPQHF. The CDR3 bases are TGCAGCGTTGAGACAGGGGTATCTGGTCAGCCCCAGCATTTT.

This clonotype was recorded at least ten times. The V and J genes are TRBV7-6 and TRBJ1-5; 10 nucleotides line up with TRBD1. With V trimmed by 0 bases and J by 15 bases, 8 bases remained unmatched. CDR3 length equals 14 residues. Germline CDR1 reads SGHVS; CDR2 reads FNYEAQ. The CDR3 DNA reads as TGTGCCAGCAGCTTAGCGCGACAGGGGGCGAGGTTGCATTTT. Protein product: CASSLARQGARLHF.

This clonotype was detected only a few times. The rearrangement links TRBV12-3 or TRBV12-4 to TRBJ1-2; weak D call: TRBD1 (5 bases). The CDR3 consists of 14 residues. V was trimmed by 3 bases and J by 5 bases, leaving 13 bases between them. CDR3 nucleotide sequence: TGTGCCAGCAGTTTTCAGGTCAGGGCTTATGGCTACACCTTC. It encodes CASSFQVRAYGYTF.

This clonotype has a count of ten or more. The chain joins TRBV12-3 or TRBV12-4 to TRBJ2-5, with 12 bases matching TRBD2. Trimming removed 5 bases from V and 1 base from J; junction bases left unmatched: 2. The CDR3 is 15 residues long. The CDR3 DNA reads TGTGCCAGCAGTGCTAGCGGGGGGGCCCAAGAGACCCAGTACTTC. Translating it yields CASSASGGAQETQYF.

This clonotype was found many times. The chain is built from TRBV7-2 and TRBJ2-4, with a weak D call TRBD2 (6 bases). V lost 2 bases, J lost 8 bases, and 16 bases lay in between. The CDR3 length is 15 residues. The V gene's germline CDR1 is SGHTA and CDR2 FQGNSA. The CDR3 here is CASSLWGVPGDIQYF. Here the CDR3 DNA reads TGTGCCAGCAGCTTATGGGGGGTTCCGGGAGACATTCAGTACTTC.

A word on this clonotype: One end of the junction does not line up with germline, which may come from a read error. This sequence joins TRBV5-3 and TRBJ2-1; unclear D gene. TRBV5-3 counts as an open reading frame of uncertain function. This CDR3 has 17 amino acids. CDR3 region: CASSLWLGGLGYNEQFF. CDR3 nucleotides: TGTGCCAGCAGCTTGTGGTTGGGCGGCCTCGGGTACAATGAGCAGTTCTTC.

This chain uses TRBV28 with TRBJ2-5; a weak D match, TRBD2 (6 bases). In germline, CDR1 is MDHEN, CDR2 SYDVKM. The CDR3 totals 16 residues. V lost 2 bases and J 3 bases, leaving 16 bases between the germline ends. The CDR3 DNA sequence: TGTGCCAGCAGTTTAGGTTCATACTCGGGGGAAGAGACCCAGTACTTC. Residues: CASSLGSYSGEETQYF.

This clonotype turned up a few times. The gene calls are TRBV2 and TRBJ2-1; 7 nucleotides line up with TRBD1. CDR1 and CDR2 (germline): SNHLY, FYNNEI. V lost 5 bases and J lost 3; bases outside the gene matches: 4. The CDR3 contains 14 residues. CDR3 DNA sequence: TGTGCCAGCAGTAAGGGACAGAACTACAATGAGCAGTTCTTC. Its translation is CASSKGQNYNEQFF.

This clonotype was seen at least ten times. The chain couples TRBV7-2 to TRBJ2-5; D call uncertain. V was cut by 1 base and J by 4 bases, with 13 bases left in between. This CDR3 has 15 amino acids. Germline-derived CDR1 and CDR2 are SGHTA and FQGNSA. The CDR3 nucleotides read TGTGCCAGCAGCTTAGGGATCCTAGTGGGAGAGACCCAGTACTTC. Translated: CASSLGILVGETQYF.

This clonotype was picked up a small number of times. This chain links TRBV18 with TRBJ2-2; possibly TRBD2 for D (6 bases). This CDR3 is 15 amino acids long. Germline CDR1 reads KGHSH; CDR2 reads LQKENI. The V and J ends lost 6 bases and 5 bases respectively, with 16 bases between them. CDR3 nucleotides: TGTGCCAGCTCTAAACAGGAGGGATATACCGGGGAGCTGTTTTTT. This encodes CASSKQEGYTGELFF.

This clonotype was observed a handful of times. The chain employs TRBV10-3 and TRBJ2-3, with 8 positions matching TRBD1. Per the germline V gene, CDR1 is ENHRY and CDR2 is SYGVKD. V lost 3 bases, J lost 7 bases, and 6 bases stayed unmatched. This CDR3 spans 14 amino acids. Written as DNA, the CDR3 is TGTGCCATCAGTGAAGGACAGGGTGGATATACGCAGTATTTT. This codes for CAISEGQGGYTQYF.

The gene calls are TRBV5-1 and TRBJ2-7, with 8 bases lining up with TRBD1. V shed 0 bases and J 3 bases; nucleotides not matched to a gene: 5. The germline CDR1 and CDR2 sequences are SGHRS and YFSETQ. This CDR3 is built from 15 residues. The CDR3 DNA reads TGCGCCAGCAGCTTGGAGCAGGGGGCCCTCTACGAGCAGTACTTC. It codes for CASSLEQGALYEQYF. Using reference TRBV5-1 and TRBJ2-7 for the parts outside the CDR3, the full variable domain is KAGVTQTPRYLIKTRGQQVTLSCSPISGHRSVSWYQQTPGQGLQFLFEYFSETQRNKGNFPGRFSGRQFSNSRSEMNVSTLELGDSALYLCASSLEQGALYEQYFGPGTRLTVT.

This clonotype has at least ten counts. The CDR3 sequence is CASFPGGVGTGELFF. The DNA for the CDR3 is TGTGCCAGCTTCCCAGGGGGCGTTGGGACCGGGGAGCTGTTTTTT. The V and J genes are TRBV6-1 and TRBJ2-2, with 8 bases identical to TRBD1. The CDR3 is 15 residues long. After removal of 8 bases from V and 5 bases from J, the junction contained 10 bases not matched to a gene. CDR1 and CDR2 from the germline V gene are MNHNS and SASEGT.